This T cell receptor beta chain was identified during a study of cytomegalovirus exposure and HLA in healthy donors. CDR1 and CDR2 from the germline V gene are LGHNA and YNFKEQ. After removal of 5 bases from V and 4 bases from J, the junction contained 4 bases not matched to a gene. The CDR3 length is 15 residues. The study ran its PCR with 60 Vbeta and 13 Jbeta primers. Method: immunoSEQ multiplex PCR; TCRdb's copy keeps in-frame clones and lacks some. The sample lists 150,000 to 200,000 clones, approximately 78% occurring once. Sequencing was done on a sample of PBMCs. This TCR was recovered from a woman between 50 and 59 years old in good health and CMV-seropositive. The chain recombines TRBV4-2 with TRBJ1-5; 11 positions match TRBD1. The CDR3 coding sequence is TGTGCCAGCAGCGATGGGACAGGGGGAAATCAGCCCCAGCATTTT. Translation gives CASSDGTGGNQPQHF.